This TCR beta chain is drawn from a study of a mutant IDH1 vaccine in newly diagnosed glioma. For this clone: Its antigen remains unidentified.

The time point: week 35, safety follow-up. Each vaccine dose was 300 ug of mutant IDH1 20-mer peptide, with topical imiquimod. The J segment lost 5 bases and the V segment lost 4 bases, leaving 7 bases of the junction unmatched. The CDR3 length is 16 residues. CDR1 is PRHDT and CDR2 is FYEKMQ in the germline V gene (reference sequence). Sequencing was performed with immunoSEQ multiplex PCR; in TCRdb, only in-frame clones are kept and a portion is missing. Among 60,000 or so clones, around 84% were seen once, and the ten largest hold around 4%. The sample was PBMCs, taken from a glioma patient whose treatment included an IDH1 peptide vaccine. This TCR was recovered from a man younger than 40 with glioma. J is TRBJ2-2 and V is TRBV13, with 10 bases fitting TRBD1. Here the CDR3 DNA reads TGTGCCAGCAGCTCGGACAGGGGGGTAGATACCGGGGAGCTGTTTTTT. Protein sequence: CASSSDRGVDTGELFF.